The source of this T cell receptor (beta chain) is a study of beta chain features in type 1 diabetes (dated by TCRdb to 2017 to 2018). For the study in its entirety: Patients and healthy donors did not differ in mean age, gender distribution, total cell number or subset yield. A total of approximately 110,000,000 sorted cells were examined across all samples, and a strong correlation was observed between cell number per subset and RNA yield. In the study, TCRB repertoires of sorted circulating CD4+ T cell subsets from recently diagnosed type 1 diabetes patients were compared with those of matched healthy donors. Naive and central memory subsets were obtained from all 30 or so donors, but regulatory and stem cell-like memory subsets were isolated from only 8 patients and about 8 healthy donors. Overall results and qualifications from the work: At VDJ recombination sites, patients with type 1 diabetes made fewer insertions and deleted more nucleotides, a pattern implying thymic rearrangement abnormalities. Because the HLA sub-analyses included only small numbers of individuals, any influence of HLA type on TCRB rearrangement was left unresolved. Naive, central memory and regulatory TCRB repertoires appeared more similar among patients than among healthy donors. PCR may preferentially amplify shorter templates, but because patient and control samples were amplified and corrected together, any resulting skew would affect both groups equally. Because cDNA rather than genomic DNA was sequenced, highly expressing activated cells could have been over-represented, although no difference in activation and CD3 levels was found between groups. Type 1 diabetes patients showed a moderate but significant shortening of TCRB CDR3 length in all four CD4+ subsets.

This clone turned up a few times. The clone's antigen remains unknown. Nothing much larger sits one base from this clone, and base qualities are not available. A single peripheral blood draw of around 100 mL on average was collected from each donor into heparinised tubes. Using a panel that included CD45RO, CCR7, CD25, CD127, CD95 and CD27, naive, central memory, regulatory and stem cell-like memory CD4+ T cells were sorted on a BD FACSAria II. Every sorted population had a purity above 98%. PBMCs were separated immediately by Lymphoprep density gradient centrifugation and were stained directly, without being cultured. To minimize batch effects, samples were stained and sorted in pairs, one healthy donor with one patient per experiment. Spanning cysteine to phenylalanine, the CDR3 consists of 13 amino acids. Only the CDR3 part of the read is kept: 39 bases, read in frame from the first base. Germline trimming: 8 bases from V, 9 bases from J; junction bases outside gene matches: 12. Sequences GTSNPN (CDR1) and SVGIG (CDR2) are obtained from the germline V gene (reference sequence).

All of the isolated RNA was reverse transcribed with the High Capacity cDNA Reverse Transcription Kit, so expressed TCRB transcripts were sequenced. Deep immunoSEQ sequencing was applied to naive, central memory and regulatory T cell samples, giving an average of approximately 3.8 million total reads per sample. Sorted cells were lysed in RLT buffer and RNA was extracted with DNase-treated RNeasy Micro or Mini kits, depending on cell number. To prevent cross-contamination, each cell subset was processed individually, whereas patient and healthy donor samples were processed jointly. The immunoSEQ multiplex PCR was used to amplify TCRB sequences from cDNA, generating 87-bp fragments that spanned the CDR3 region. Sequencing of the amplicons was performed on the Illumina HiSeq platform. The authors' analysis ran thus. PCR bias was corrected computationally using synthetic template baselines, and reads within Hamming distance 2 were collapsed, with unmergeable singletons discarded. By aligning reads against IMGT, V, D and J genes, CDR3 length, and insertions or deletions at six rearrangement sites were assigned. Within each subset, clonotype counts were normalized to sorted cell number, after which true diversity and Gini coefficients were computed with the tcR R package. The overlap coefficient, calculated on TCRB nucleotide sequences, was used to measure repertoire sharing. Out-of-frame TCRB sequences from naive cells were analyzed as a proxy for the pre-selection repertoire. TCRdb retrieved this table from immuneACCESS and kept in-frame rearrangements only. Not all clones are present; in checked studies, unresolved V genes account for under half, and no reason is known for the remainder. That table supplies the V and J calls and clone size; D and trimming were determined from the DNA. A total of 300,000 to 450,000 clones appear in this sample, about 20% of them only once. The top ten hold about 0.044% of the sample.

This TCR was recovered from a woman younger than 35 in good health. Rearrangement joined TRBV30 to TRBJ2-5, and TRBD2 aligns with 10 junction nucleotides. The sequencing input was naive CD4+ T cells from blood. Sample cell subset or site, as interpreted from the label and publication: true naive CD4+ T cells. The DNA is TGTGCCAGTAGCGGGAGGCCCCAAGGGGCCCAGTACTTC. Its product reads: CASSGRPQGAQYF.